The 15 T cell receptor beta chains presented below share a single source sample, sequenced in a study of shared clonotypes between healthy human individuals. TCRdb keeps only in-frame clones here, not all; method: immunoSEQ multiplex PCR. The sample has approximately 480,000 clones, about three quarters seen once. The sequenced sample consisted of PBMCs. The source of these receptors is a woman between 35 and 50 years old in good health. Some clones in this sample may be carry-over from other donors' samples.

This rearrangement joins TRBV5-1 to TRBJ2-3; TRBD1 might be the D (5 bases). The germline V gene encodes CDR1 SGHRS and CDR2 YFSETQ. With 4 bases removed from V and 0 bases from J, the gap between germline ends came to 15 bases. The CDR3 length is 16 residues. CDR3 sequence reads: CASSGQPLGSTDTQYF. The CDR3 region has the DNA TGCGCCAGCAGCGGACAACCCCTAGGTAGCACAGATACGCAGTATTTT. Full variable domain (rest looked up from reference TRBV5-1 and TRBJ2-3): KAGVTQTPRYLIKTRGQQVTLSCSPISGHRSVSWYQQTPGQGLQFLFEYFSETQRNKGNFPGRFSGRQFSNSRSEMNVSTLELGDSALYLCASSGQPLGSTDTQYFGPGTRLTVL.

The rearrangement joins TRBV1 to TRBJ1-5. TRBV1 is annotated as a pseudogene. The length of the CDR3 is 15 residues. CDR3: CTSKRGGNSNQPQHF. CDR3 nucleotide sequence: TGCACCAGCAAGAGGGGAGGGAATAGCAATCAGCCCCAGCATTTT.

V and J are TRBV7-2 and TRBJ2-7; the D is unclear. This CDR3 spans 14 amino acids. Trimming cost V 7 bases and J 3 bases, with 16 bases left between them. Germline lookup yields CDR1 SGHTA and CDR2 FQGNSA. Here the CDR3 DNA reads TGTGCCAGCACCCCCGCCAGGTCCCTCTACGAGCAGTACTTC. It translates to CASTPARSLYEQYF.

The table lists this clone with a count of one. Other DNA variants within this sample encode the same CDR3. The V and J genes are TRBV7-3 and TRBJ2-3; the D is unclear. CDR1 is SGHTA and CDR2 is FQGTGA in the germline V gene. CDR3 length: 12 amino acids. With 5 bases removed from V and 2 bases from J, the gap between germline ends came to 5 bases. CDR3 amino acids: CASSQNTDTQYF. DNA for the CDR3: TGTGCCAGCAGCCAGAACACAGATACGCAGTATTTT.

This chain connects TRBV7-9 to TRBJ2-7; D unresolved. V shed 2 bases and J shed 6 bases, with 8 bases lying between them. The CDR3 extends over 12 amino acids. The V gene's germline CDR1 is SEHNR and CDR2 FQNEAQ (reference sequence). DNA for the CDR3: TGTGCCAGCAGCTTAAGTTTCGTCGAGCAGTACTTC. The encoded protein is CASSLSFVEQYF. Supplemented by reference TRBV7-9 and TRBJ2-7, the full variable domain reads DTGVSQNPRHKITKRGQNVTFRCDPISEHNRLYWYRQTLGQGPEFLTYFQNEAQLEKSRLLSDRFSAERPKGSFSTLEIQRTEQGDSAMYLCASSLSFVEQYFGPGTRLTVT.

The V call is TRBV28, the J call TRBJ2-3, with D perhaps matching TRBD1 (5 bases). The CDR3 has 16 amino acids. Trimming took 3 bases from V and 3 from J, leaving 16 bases between them. The germline V gene has CDR1 MDHEN and CDR2 SYDVKM. CDR3 in amino acids: CASSFLRWGETDTQYF. The DNA of the CDR3 is TGTGCCAGCAGTTTCCTCCGGTGGGGCGAGACAGATACGCAGTATTTT.

The V call is TRBV11-2, the J call TRBJ2-3, with D unresolved. Germline V lookup: CDR1 SGHAT, CDR2 FQNNGV. The length of the CDR3 is 19 residues. V lost 1 base to trimming and J lost 4 bases, with 24 bases between them. CDR3 nucleotides: TGTGCCAGCAGCTTAGTTAGAGACTCCCTTGCATCGAGGTCAGATACGCAGTATTTT. This gives the protein CASSLVRDSLASRSDTQYF.

The sample holds a few counts of this clone. This chain joins TRBV5-4 and TRBJ2-2; the D gene is possibly TRBD2 (5 bases). V was pared by 3 bases and J by 4 bases, with 16 bases between. Germline loops: CDR1 SGHNT, CDR2 YYREEE (reference sequence). CDR3 size: 16 residues. The CDR3 protein is CASSSSGRRSTGELFF. The CDR3 region has the DNA TGTGCCAGCAGCTCCAGCGGACGGAGGAGCACCGGGGAGCTGTTTTTT. Combining the CDR3 with reference TRBV5-4 and TRBJ2-2 gives the whole variable domain ETGVTQSPTHLIKTRGQQVTLRCSSQSGHNTVSWYQQALGQGPQFIFQYYREEENGRGNFPPRFSGLQFPNYSSELNVNALELDDSALYLCASSSSGRRSTGELFFGEGSRLTVL.

This clone was picked up a small number of times. The chain couples TRBV7-3 to TRBJ1-1; D call uncertain. The germline V and J ends were trimmed by 0 bases and 4 bases, with 12 bases remaining between them. The CDR3 has 15 residues. Germline V gene lookup returns CDR1 SGHTA and CDR2 FQGTGA. The CDR3 loop reads CASSLTSTGTTEAFF. CDR3 in DNA: TGTGCCAGCAGCTTAACATCCACGGGAACCACTGAAGCTTTCTTT. The whole variable domain, remainder taken from reference TRBV7-3 and TRBJ1-1, is GAGVSQTPSNKVTEKGKYVELRCDPISGHTALYWYRQSLGQGPEFLIYFQGTGAADDSGLPNDRFFAVRPEGSVSTLKIQRTERGDSAVYLCASSLTSTGTTEAFFGQGTRLTVV.

This clone appeared a single time. The rearrangement links TRBV5-4 to TRBJ2-3, with D hard to call. This CDR3 region has 16 residues. The ends were cut back, 0 bases at V and 0 bases at J, with 11 bases in the middle. The V gene's germline CDR1 is SGHNT and CDR2 YYREEE (reference sequence). The CDR3, as DNA: TGTGCCAGCAGCTTGGGGCAGGTCCGTAGCACAGATACGCAGTATTTT. Its translation is CASSLGQVRSTDTQYF.

The chain has TRBV4-2 and TRBJ2-7, with 8 positions matching TRBD1. Germline CDR1 and CDR2: LGHNA and YNFKEQ. V shed 1 base, J shed 7 bases, and the junction held 12 bases outside the gene matches. This CDR3 spans 16 amino acids. For the CDR3, the DNA is TGTGCCAGCAGCCAAGGGACAGGGATTGGGGTACGGGAGCAGTACTTC. Protein sequence: CASSQGTGIGVREQYF.

J is TRBJ1-1 and V is TRBV4-2; weak D call: TRBD1 (5 bases). This CDR3 is 15 amino acids long. V gave up 0 bases and J gave up 0 bases, with 8 bases separating them. CDR1 and CDR2 from the germline V gene are LGHNA and YNFKEQ. The CDR3 loop is CASSQEAGMNTEAFF. CDR3 DNA sequence: TGTGCCAGCAGCCAAGAAGCAGGGATGAACACTGAAGCTTTCTTT.

The V and J genes are TRBV9 and TRBJ1-4, with D perhaps matching TRBD1 (5 bases). Germline V CDR1 and CDR2: SGDLS, YYNGEE. The CDR3 has 15 residues. Trimming stripped 0 bases from V and 3 bases from J, with 9 bases between. The CDR3 nucleotides read TGTGCCAGCAGCGTAGGGACATTGGCTAATGAAAAACTGTTTTTT. It yields the protein CASSVGTLANEKLFF.

The rearrangement uses TRBV18 and TRBJ1-2; D unclear. CDR3 length: 13 residues. V was shortened by 2 bases and J by 3 bases, with 7 bases between the two germline ends. The V gene's germline CDR1 is KGHSH and CDR2 LQKENI. In DNA form, the CDR3 reads TGTGCCAGCTCACCAGATCCAGACTATGGCTACACCTTC. It encodes CASSPDPDYGYTF.

V is TRBV28 and J is TRBJ2-7, with a tentative D call TRBD2 (5 bases). V lost 3 bases to trimming and J lost 5 bases, with 8 bases between them. The CDR3 sequence is 12 residues long. Germline CDR1 MDHEN, CDR2 SYDVKM. This CDR3 reads CASSFAGDEQYF. The CDR3 DNA reads as TGTGCCAGCAGTTTTGCGGGCGACGAGCAGTACTTC. Based on the CDR3 plus reference TRBV28 and TRBJ2-7, the full variable domain is DVKVTQSSRYLVKRTGEKVFLECVQDMDHENMFWYRQDPGLGLRLIYFSYDVKMKEKGDIPEGYSVSREKKERFSLILESASTNQTSMYLCASSFAGDEQYFGPGTRLTVT.